This T cell receptor beta chain is from a study of blood T cell repertoires in COVID-19. Study-wide context: Samples representing acute and convalescent COVID-19 were sourced from the United States, Italy and Spain. PBMCs, B-cell-depleted T cells, or T cells provided the cDNA or gDNA that made up the material.

As processed by the authors: Amplified reference gene primers provided the basis for estimating nucleated cell counts. Repertoires were generated with immunoSEQ multiplex PCR, while TCRdb's copy carries only in-frame clones and drops some. The DNA was the basis for D and trimming; V, J and clone size are from that table. The sample consists of roughly 260,000 clones, more than 85% of them appearing once. Trimming removed 7 bases at V and 4 bases at J, with 15 bases between. The germline V gene has CDR1 KGHDR and CDR2 SFDVKD. The CDR3 runs to 15 residues. Seattle cases were enrolled at active infection and followed longitudinally.

Material: peripheral blood. This rearrangement joins TRBV24-1 to TRBJ2-2; D is possibly TRBD2 (6 bases). The clonotype was recovered from a person aged 18 to 35 with COVID-19, enrolled during active disease. The CDR3 sequence: CATRGGAESTGELFF. The CDR3 DNA reads TGTGCCACCAGGGGGGGAGCCGAATCCACCGGGGAGCTGTTTTTT.